The 13 T cell receptor beta chains given below trace back to one sample, sequenced in a study of T cell repertoires in cytomegalovirus infection. Which antigens these TCRs recognize remains unknown. TCRdb used MiXCR to reprocess the reads, holding one entry per CDR3 protein. The table lists around 570,000 distinct CDR3 sequences, 35% to 50% of them singletons, with 48% in the top ten. This specimen was cultured PBMCs, taken from culture after CMV antigen stimulation. These receptors were taken from a human donor in good health (CMV status not recorded). Some clones in this sample may be carry-over from other donors' samples.

This clonotype was detected only a few times. J is TRBJ2-4 and V is TRBV6-2 or TRBV6-3; 7 nucleotides agree with TRBD1. CDR3 length: 14 residues. Trimming took 6 bases from V and 6 from J; bases not matched to a gene: 8. Germline CDR1 MNHEY, CDR2 SVGEGT. The DNA of the CDR3 is TGTGCCAGCAGCTACAGGGGATTCGGAAACATTCAGTACTTC. It is translated as CASSYRGFGNIQYF.

Only a few counts were recorded for this clonotype. The chain carries TRBV7-4 and TRBJ2-7, with 12 bases identical to TRBD1. The V and J ends lost 10 bases and 1 base, in that order; junction bases with no gene match: 14. This CDR3 contains 17 residues. Germline CDR1 is SGHVT and CDR2 is SQSDAQ. The CDR3 DNA reads TGTGCCACCGAGCGGGAACGGGACAGGGGGCCATCCTACGAGCAGTACTTC. Residues: CATERERDRGPSYEQYF.

The chain carries TRBV7-6 and TRBJ1-2; a possible D gene is TRBD1 (6 bases). With 5 bases removed from V and 5 bases from J, the gap between germline ends came to 12 bases. The CDR3 extends over 13 amino acids. Per germline, CDR1 SGHVS and CDR2 FNYEAQ. The CDR3 nucleotides read TGTGCCAGCAGCCAGGGGACTGTTTATGGCTACACCTTC. This sequence encodes CASSQGTVYGYTF.

The sample holds one count of this clonotype. V usage is TRBV12-3 or TRBV12-4 and J usage is TRBJ2-3, with TRBD1 as a possible D gene (6 bases). The CDR3 has 15 residues. The V end lost 6 bases, the J end lost 2 bases, and 15 bases lay between the germline ends. The CDR3 coding sequence is TGTGCCAGCAGATACAGGGAGTTCGTCACAGATACGCAGTATTTT. Protein: CASRYREFVTDTQYF.

V and J are TRBV11-3 and TRBJ2-2, with D maybe TRBD2 (6 bases). The germline gives CDR1 SGHNT, CDR2 YENEEA. Trimming shortened V by 7 bases and J by 4 bases, and 16 bases separated the two germline ends. The CDR3 length is 15 residues. Written as DNA, the CDR3 is TGTGCCAGCAAATTCGGGGGAACAAGCACCGGGGAGCTGTTTTTT. This sequence encodes CASKFGGTSTGELFF.

There are many counts of this clonotype. This chain uses TRBV7-2 with TRBJ1-1; maybe TRBD1 (6 bases). The CDR3 consists of 15 residues. V dropped 0 bases and J dropped 8 bases, with 16 bases sitting between them. Germline CDR1 reads SGHTA; CDR2 reads FQGNSA. The CDR3 loop is CASSLAGGSGHEAFF. CDR3 bases: TGTGCCAGCAGCTTAGCGGGGGGGTCGGGACACGAAGCTTTCTTT.

This chain links TRBV7-4 with TRBJ2-7; 9 nucleotides align to TRBD2. CDR1 and CDR2 (germline): SGHVT, SQSDAQ. Trimming removed 2 bases from V and 3 bases from J; junction bases left unmatched: 11. CDR3 size: 17 residues. The CDR3: CASSLNWAAGGDYEQYF. The CDR3 nucleotides read TGTGCCAGCAGCTTAAATTGGGCGGCGGGAGGGGACTACGAGCAGTACTTC.

V is TRBV7-2 and J is TRBJ2-7; the D is unclear. Germline V CDR1 and CDR2: SGHTA, FQGNSA. Trimming cost V 0 bases and J 2 bases, with 5 bases left between them. The CDR3 is made up of 13 amino acids. CDR3 DNA: TGTGCCAGCAGCTTAGCCATCACCTACGAGCAGTACTTC. Residues: CASSLAITYEQYF. The complete variable domain, with remaining parts taken from reference TRBV7-2 and TRBJ2-7, reads GAGVSQSPSNKVTEKGKDVELRCDPISGHTALYWYRQSLGQGLEFLIYFQGNSAPDKSGLPSDRFSAERTGGSVSTLTIQRTQQEDSAVYLCASSLAITYEQYFGPGTRLTVT.

This clonotype has just a few counts. The chain employs TRBV4-3 and TRBJ2-7; 10 bases align to TRBD1. Germline lookup yields CDR1 LGHNA and CDR2 YSLEER. V was pared by 0 bases and J by 2 bases, with 7 bases of the junction left unmatched. The CDR3 has 17 residues. The CDR3 DNA reads as TGCGCCAGCAGCCAAGAAGTGGGGGGGACAGGGGCCTACGAGCAGTACTTC. Its translation is CASSQEVGGTGAYEQYF.

This chain joins TRBV12-5 and TRBJ2-5; D uncertain. CDR1 is LGHNT and CDR2 is FRNRAP in the germline V gene. With 3 bases removed from V and 1 base from J, the gap between germline ends came to 9 bases. There are 14 residues in the CDR3. The chain's CDR3 is CASGFMPGQETQYF. CDR3 nucleotides: TGTGCTAGTGGTTTCATGCCGGGCCAAGAGACCCAGTACTTC.

The rearrangement uses TRBV12-3 or TRBV12-4 and TRBJ2-3; weak D call: TRBD2 (6 bases). V was pared by 3 bases and J by 1 base, with 14 bases between. The CDR3 is made up of 16 amino acids. In DNA form, the CDR3 reads TGTGCCAGCAGTTTGGGACTCCTCTACCGCACAGATACGCAGTATTTT. Protein product: CASSLGLLYRTDTQYF.

This chain connects TRBV19 to TRBJ2-4; 7 bases line up with TRBD1. The CDR3 has 15 residues. V shed 4 bases, J shed 3 bases, and the junction held 6 bases outside the gene matches. The V gene's germline CDR1 is LNHDA and CDR2 SQIVND (reference sequence). The CDR3 protein is CASSRGRTGKNIQYF. The CDR3 DNA sequence: TGTGCCAGTAGTAGGGGCCGGACAGGCAAAAACATTCAGTACTTC.

For this clonotype: Its ends do not fully match the called genes, so a read error is possible. J is TRBJ2-7 and V is TRBV6-1, with D possibly being TRBD1 or TRBD2 (6 bases each). Per germline, CDR1 MNHNS and CDR2 SASEGT. The CDR3 has 16 amino acids. This chain's CDR3 is CASSEGFKGGSYEQYF. CDR3 sequence (DNA): TGTGCCAGTAGTGAAGGGTTTAAGGGGGGCTCCTACGAGCAGTACTTC.